Below, 22 T cell receptor beta chains from the same sample are listed, as sequenced in a study of cytomegalovirus exposure and HLA in healthy donors. The repertoire was sequenced with immunoSEQ multiplex PCR; TCRdb's copy has only in-frame clones and lacks some. The repertoire holds 150,000 to 200,000 clones, with less than 85% as singletons. Specimen: PBMCs. The origin of the receptors is a man aged 18 to 30 in good health and CMV-seropositive.

CDR3 loop: CASSLGTGASTYEQYF. Here the CDR3 DNA reads TGTGCCAGCAGCTTGGGGACAGGGGCTTCCACCTACGAGCAGTACTTC. The V gene is TRBV5-4, the J gene TRBJ2-7; TRBD1 aligns across 9 bases. The CDR3 contains 16 residues. V shed 0 bases, J shed 2 bases, and the junction held 6 bases outside the gene matches. Germline V gene lookup returns CDR1 SGHNT and CDR2 YYREEE (reference sequence).

V and J are TRBV5-1 and TRBJ2-5; D is perhaps TRBD2 (7 bases). The V gene lost 5 bases and the J gene lost 3 bases, with 11 bases spanning the gap. Looked up from germline, CDR1 is SGHRS and CDR2 is YFSETQ. This CDR3 contains 13 residues. The CDR3 spells CASSEGGEETQYF. The CDR3 DNA follows: TGCGCCAGCAGTGAGGGGGGGGAAGAGACCCAGTACTTC.

This clone is medium-sized in the sample. This chain uses TRBV5-4 with TRBJ2-7, with D uncertain. Trimming removed 0 bases from V and 6 bases from J, with 4 bases in between. Germline CDR1 reads SGHNT; CDR2 reads YYREEE (reference sequence). The CDR3 sequence is 11 residues long. CDR3 in DNA: TGTGCCAGCAGCTTGGCGGGCGAGCAGTACTTC. Translated: CASSLAGEQYF.

The chain combines TRBV5-4 with TRBJ1-2; 8 nucleotides line up with TRBD1. V lost 4 bases and J lost 8; bases outside the gene matches: 4. Germline V lookup: CDR1 SGHNT, CDR2 YYREEE (reference sequence). CDR3 length equals 12 residues. The CDR3 region has the DNA TGTGCCAGCAGCCTGACAGGGGCAGGCTACACCTTC. This codes for CASSLTGAGYTF. Filled out from reference TRBV5-4 and TRBJ1-2, the complete variable domain reads ETGVTQSPTHLIKTRGQQVTLRCSSQSGHNTVSWYQQALGQGPQFIFQYYREEENGRGNFPPRFSGLQFPNYSSELNVNALELDDSALYLCASSLTGAGYTFGSGTRLTVV.

The chain carries TRBV5-1 and TRBJ1-5; tentative D call: TRBD1 (6 bases). The CDR3 has 14 residues. Deletions cut 4 bases from V and 3 bases from J, with 11 bases between. CDR1 is SGHRS and CDR2 is YFSETQ in the germline V gene. The CDR3 DNA follows: TGCGCCAGCAGCCGTACAGGGCACAATCAGCCCCAGCATTTT. It is translated as CASSRTGHNQPQHF.

This rearrangement joins TRBV7-8 to TRBJ1-2; D ambiguous. CDR3 length equals 16 residues. Looked up from germline, CDR1 is SGHVS and CDR2 is FQNEAQ. Trimming took off 5 bases at V and 8 bases at J, with 24 bases between the two ends. This CDR3 is CASSPLAGVASQGYTF. CDR3 nucleotides: TGTGCCAGCAGCCCCTTGGCAGGCGTTGCCTCGCAGGGCTACACCTTC.

CDR3 sequence (DNA): TGTGCCAGCTCAAGGGTGTTCCGGGACAGGGGGCCCGGCTACAATGAGCAGTTCTTC. This sequence encodes CASSRVFRDRGPGYNEQFF. The chain joins TRBV27 to TRBJ2-1; TRBD1 agrees at 12 bases. CDR3 length: 19 residues. Per the germline V gene, CDR1 is MNHEY and CDR2 is SMNVEV (reference sequence). J lost 3 bases, V lost 8 bases, and 17 bases had no gene match.

This chain connects TRBV30 to TRBJ2-3, with 9 bases lining up with TRBD2. Trimming cost V 0 bases and J 10 bases; bases outside gene matches: 8. The CDR3 is 14 amino acids. Germline V gene lookup returns CDR1 GTSNPN and CDR2 SVGIG (reference sequence). This CDR3 reads CAWSVRGGFGAQYF. In DNA form, the CDR3 reads TGTGCCTGGAGTGTGCGGGGGGGATTTGGGGCGCAGTATTTT. Full variable domain (missing parts from reference TRBV30 and TRBJ2-3): SQTIHQWPATLVQPVGSPLSLECTVEGTSNPNLYWYRQAAGRGLQLLFYSVGIGQISSEVPQNLSASRPQDRQFILSSKKLLLSDSGFYLCAWSVRGGFGAQYFGPGTRLTVL.

The rearrangement uses TRBV28 and TRBJ2-5; a possible D gene is TRBD1 (6 bases). Germline CDR1 and CDR2: MDHEN and SYDVKM. Trimming left V 7 bases short and J 4 bases short, with 19 bases between. This CDR3 has 15 amino acids. CDR3 loop: CASTQGSGSGETQYF. In DNA, the CDR3 is TGTGCCAGCACACAGGGTTCCGGTTCTGGAGAGACCCAGTACTTC.

V and J are TRBV10-3 and TRBJ2-5; TRBD2 agrees at 12 bases. CDR1 and CDR2 (germline): ENHRY, SYGVKD. Trimming took 2 bases from V and 5 from J; bases not matched to a gene: 0. CDR3 length equals 14 residues. The CDR3 DNA is TGTGCCATCAGTGAGGGACTAGCGGGGGAGACCCAGTACTTC. Translated: CAISEGLAGETQYF.

The chain carries TRBV7-3 and TRBJ2-2; 10 positions agree with TRBD2. The V segment lost 1 base and the J segment 2 bases; nucleotides outside the gene matches: 7. CDR3 length: 18 amino acids. CDR1 is SGHTA, CDR2 FQGTGA, per germline. Here the CDR3 reads CASSLMGSGGTNTGELFF. The DNA of the CDR3 is TGTGCCAGCAGCTTAATGGGTAGCGGGGGGACCAACACCGGGGAGCTGTTTTTT.

CDR3 DNA: TGCGCCAGCAGCTTGTTGGACGAGGGCTATGGCTACACCTTC. Its translation is CASSLLDEGYGYTF. The rearrangement joins TRBV5-1 to TRBJ1-2; D not resolved. Germline values: CDR1 SGHRS, CDR2 YFSETQ. V was pared by 1 base and J by 4 bases, with 11 bases between. The CDR3 is made up of 14 amino acids.

The chain is built from TRBV9 and TRBJ2-3; D call uncertain. With 2 bases removed from V and 0 bases from J, the gap between germline ends came to 7 bases. From germline, CDR1 is SGDLS and CDR2 YYNGEE. The CDR3 is 14 residues long. The CDR3 protein is CASSVLSSTDTQYF. The CDR3 nucleotides are TGTGCCAGCAGCGTCCTCTCGAGCACAGATACGCAGTATTTT.

This clone was seen more than once but under ten times. This rearrangement joins TRBV7-6 to TRBJ1-6, with D perhaps TRBD1 (6 bases). V lost 8 bases and J lost 14, with 19 bases in between. The V gene's germline CDR1 is SGHVS and CDR2 FNYEAQ. The CDR3 spans 13 residues. CDR3: CASGDIEHHSLHF. CDR3 bases: TGTGCCAGCGGGGACATCGAACATCATTCCCTCCACTTT.

The chain recombines TRBV28 with TRBJ2-3; D might be TRBD1 (6 bases). Germline values: CDR1 MDHEN, CDR2 SYDVKM. Trimming removed 7 bases from V and 0 bases from J, with 20 bases in between. This CDR3 is 17 amino acids long. The DNA of the CDR3 is TGTGCCAGCACCCTCATTCGGACAGCGGATAGCACAGATACGCAGTATTTT. This translates into CASTLIRTADSTDTQYF.

For this clone: Distinct nucleotide sequences in the sample also encode this CDR3. The rearrangement links TRBV27 to TRBJ2-7, with D possibly TRBD1 on 6 matching bases. CDR3 length equals 14 residues. The V gene's germline CDR1 is MNHEY and CDR2 SMNVEV (reference sequence). V gave up 2 bases and J gave up 0 bases, with 8 bases separating them. CDR3 loop: CASSLGGSSYEQYF. The CDR3 coding sequence is TGTGCCAGCAGTTTAGGGGGCAGCTCCTACGAGCAGTACTTC.

The chain employs TRBV5-1 and TRBJ2-1, with 7 bases lining up with TRBD2. Germline V gene data show CDR1 as SGHRS and CDR2 as YFSETQ. V gave up 8 bases and J gave up 0 bases; unmatched junction bases: 2. The CDR3 covers 13 residues. Here the CDR3 DNA reads TGCGCCAGTTGGGACTACTCCTACAATGAGCAGTTCTTC. This sequence encodes CASWDYSYNEQFF.

V and J are TRBV30 and TRBJ1-6; TRBD1 matches at 7 bases. Germline CDR1 and CDR2: GTSNPN and SVGIG (reference sequence). This CDR3 is built from 13 residues. V dropped 1 base and J dropped 9; count of bases not matched to a gene: 3. Written as DNA, the CDR3 is TGTGCCTGGAGTGCCCACAGGGGTTCACCCCTCCACTTT. Amino acid sequence: CAWSAHRGSPLHF.

The CDR3 region is CASSTGLAGEQYF. The CDR3 bases are TGTGCCAGTAGTACCGGACTAGCCGGCGAGCAGTACTTC. The V and J genes are TRBV19 and TRBJ2-7, with TRBD2 identical over 8 bases. V was pared by 4 bases and J by 6 bases, with 5 bases of the junction left unmatched. Per germline, CDR1 LNHDA and CDR2 SQIVND (reference sequence). This CDR3 region has 13 residues.

The rearrangement links TRBV7-8 to TRBJ1-1, with D unclear. This CDR3 is built from 13 residues. With 1 base removed from V and 3 bases from J, the gap between germline ends came to 6 bases. CDR1 is SGHVS and CDR2 is FQNEAQ in the germline V gene. CDR3 in DNA: TGTGCCAGCAGCTTAGGAGAGTACACTGAAGCTTTCTTT. Amino acid sequence: CASSLGEYTEAFF.

This clone was seen a few times. This chain joins TRBV27 and TRBJ2-1; TRBD2 might be the D (5 bases). Germline V gene sequence: CDR1 MNHEY, CDR2 SMNVEV (reference sequence). Trimming took off 5 bases at V and 6 bases at J, with 20 bases between the two ends. The CDR3 is made up of 16 amino acids. CDR3 DNA sequence: TGTGCCAGCAGTCCTCTACTAGAAGTCGACCTCAATGAGCAGTTCTTC. It specifies CASSPLLEVDLNEQFF.

The chain carries TRBV5-4 and TRBJ2-7; 8 nucleotides line up with TRBD1. Per the germline V gene, CDR1 is SGHNT and CDR2 is YYREEE (reference sequence). The junction had 8 bases not matched to a gene; V was cut back by 0 bases and J by 3 bases. This CDR3 has 16 residues. CDR3 nucleotide sequence: TGTGCCAGCAGCTTGGGGGGCAGGGGGCAAGTCTACGAGCAGTACTTC. It encodes CASSLGGRGQVYEQYF.